This T cell receptor (beta chain) emerged from a study of identical twins. Each cDNA held unique molecular identifiers, and template switching gave it a universal primer site. A single record per CDR3 protein comes from TCRdb applying MiXCR to the 5' RACE reads. The sample lists 350,000 to 450,000 distinct CDR3 sequences; approximately 17% were seen once. General study points: A partial confounding effect on zero-insertion analyses could come from invariant MAIT and iNKT cells. Researchers reported weaker excess twin sharing in beta out-of-frame sequences. Clonotypes of the beta chain that were abundant in cord blood carried fewer insertions (memory repertoires showed none).

Trimming removed 0 bases at V and 7 bases at J, with 7 bases between. This CDR3 is 13 amino acids long. About this clonotype: The antigen is unknown.

The sequence was obtained from a man aged 50-59 years in good health. Sample: naive T cells sorted from blood. V is TRBV12-3 or TRBV12-4 and J is TRBJ2-1; perhaps TRBD1 as D (5 bases). The chain's CDR3 is CASSLARENEQFF. Here the CDR3 DNA reads TGTGCCAGCAGTTTAGCCAGGGAAAATGAGCAGTTCTTC.